A selection of T cell receptor beta chains follows, all from one sample in a study of PD-1 blockade in classical Hodgkin lymphoma. Assay: immunoSEQ multiplex PCR; the TCRdb copy retains only in-frame clones and omits some. The table lists some 3,200 clones, about 80% of them singletons. Sequencing used CD8+ T cells from blood. The receptors shown here come from a human donor with classical Hodgkin lymphoma. Each CDR3 is given with its conserved first and last residue. The order of the fields is clone size, J gene, D gene, V gene, CDR3 DNA, CDR3 protein. A D gene is named only where the DNA matches it firmly. Where a row states a size, it is once, few, many or the class of an expanded clone; other rows omit it.

clone_size: -
j_call: TRBJ2-1
d_call: TRBD2
v_call: TRBV7-6
cdr3_nt: TGTGCCAGCAGCGACCCTAGCGGGAACAGGGATGAGCAGTTCTTC
cdr3_aa: CASSDPSGNRDEQFF

clone_size: -
j_call: TRBJ2-1
d_call: -
v_call: TRBV6-4
cdr3_nt: TGTGCCAGCAGTCGAGGAAGTTCCTACAATGAGCAGTTCTTC
cdr3_aa: CASSRGSSYNEQFF

clone_size: few
j_call: TRBJ2-1
d_call: -
v_call: TRBV9
cdr3_nt: TGTGCCAGCAGCCGGGGAGTTTACAATGAGCAGTTCTTC
cdr3_aa: CASSRGVYNEQFF

clone_size: -
j_call: TRBJ1-1
d_call: TRBD1
v_call: TRBV5-5
cdr3_nt: TGTGCCAGCAGCGGACGACAGGGGCTTGAGGCTGAAGCTTTCTTT
cdr3_aa: CASSGRQGLEAEAFF

clone_size: few
j_call: TRBJ1-5
d_call: -
v_call: TRBV7-2
cdr3_nt: TGTGCCAGCAGCTTGGGTGAGGGGTTCAATCAGCCCCAGCATTTT
cdr3_aa: CASSLGEGFNQPQHF

clone_size: -
j_call: TRBJ2-1
d_call: TRBD2
v_call: TRBV5-8
cdr3_nt: TGTGCCAGCCGCGAACTAGCGGGAGGGCTCAATGAGCAGTTCTTC
cdr3_aa: CASRELAGGLNEQFF

clone_size: -
j_call: TRBJ1-2
d_call: -
v_call: TRBV6-6
cdr3_nt: TGTGCCAGCAGGACTCGGGACCAGAGCCGTTATGGCTACACCTTC
cdr3_aa: CASRTRDQSRYGYTF

clone_size: few
j_call: TRBJ2-3
d_call: -
v_call: TRBV12-2
cdr3_nt: TGTGCAAGTCGCTCCCGGGACAGATTCACAGATACGCAGTATTTT
cdr3_aa: CASRSRDRFTDTQYF

clone_size: once
j_call: TRBJ2-7
d_call: TRBD2
v_call: TRBV7-2
cdr3_nt: TGTGCCAGCAGCATACCGGGACTAGCGGGAGGGGAGCAGTACTTC
cdr3_aa: CASSIPGLAGGEQYF

clone_size: -
j_call: TRBJ2-2
d_call: -
v_call: TRBV23-1
cdr3_nt: TGCGCCAGCAGACCAATCTTGGGACACGGAATTGGGCGGTCCACCGGGGAGCTGTTTTTT
cdr3_aa: CASRPILGHGIGRSTGELFF

clone_size: -
j_call: TRBJ2-7
d_call: TRBD1
v_call: TRBV28
cdr3_nt: TGTGCCAGCAGCATAGGGGGCGCCTACGAGCAGTACTTC
cdr3_aa: CASSIGGAYEQYF

clone_size: -
j_call: TRBJ1-2
d_call: -
v_call: TRBV11-1
cdr3_nt: TGTGCCAGCAGCTTAGAGACAGAGTATGGCTACACCTTC
cdr3_aa: CASSLETEYGYTF

clone_size: -
j_call: TRBJ2-2
d_call: -
v_call: TRBV27
cdr3_nt: TGTGCCAGCAGAGCCGGAGGGGGCACCGGGGAGCTGTTTTTT
cdr3_aa: CASRAGGGTGELFF

clone_size: -
j_call: TRBJ2-6
d_call: -
v_call: TRBV5-6
cdr3_nt: TGTGCCAGCAGCTTGGCCCAAGGGGTCTCTGGGGCCAACGTCCTGACTTTC
cdr3_aa: CASSLAQGVSGANVLTF

clone_size: once
j_call: TRBJ2-1
d_call: TRBD2
v_call: TRBV7-6
cdr3_nt: TGTGCCAGCAGCTTAGCTTTGCTAGCGGGAGGGGATGAGCAGTTCTTC
cdr3_aa: CASSLALLAGGDEQFF

clone_size: -
j_call: TRBJ2-7
d_call: -
v_call: TRBV2
cdr3_nt: TGTGCCAGCAGCGGACAGAGCTCCTACGAGCAGTACTTC
cdr3_aa: CASSGQSSYEQYF

clone_size: -
j_call: TRBJ2-7
d_call: -
v_call: TRBV19
cdr3_nt: TGTGCCAGTAGTGCACAGCTTACCTACGAGCAGTACTTC
cdr3_aa: CASSAQLTYEQYF

clone_size: once
j_call: TRBJ1-1
d_call: -
v_call: TRBV9
cdr3_nt: TGTGCCAGCAGCGTCCAAAAGACAGGCCCGAACACTGAAGCTTTCTTT
cdr3_aa: CASSVQKTGPNTEAFF

clone_size: -
j_call: TRBJ2-7
d_call: -
v_call: TRBV27
cdr3_nt: TGTGCCAGCAGTTTAGTCGGTCAGCTCGTCTACGAGCAGTACTTC
cdr3_aa: CASSLVGQLVYEQYF

clone_size: -
j_call: TRBJ1-4
d_call: -
v_call: TRBV7-8
cdr3_nt: TGTGCCAGCAGCTTAGCTACACGGGATAATGAAAAACTGTTTTTT
cdr3_aa: CASSLATRDNEKLFF

clone_size: -
j_call: TRBJ1-2
d_call: TRBD1
v_call: TRBV4-3
cdr3_nt: TGCGCCAGCAGCCCGGACAGGGTGATGGATGGCTACACCTTC
cdr3_aa: CASSPDRVMDGYTF

clone_size: -
j_call: TRBJ1-5
d_call: -
v_call: TRBV27
cdr3_nt: TGTGCCATCAGTTTGGGTAGCAATCAGCCCCAGCATTTT
cdr3_aa: CAISLGSNQPQHF